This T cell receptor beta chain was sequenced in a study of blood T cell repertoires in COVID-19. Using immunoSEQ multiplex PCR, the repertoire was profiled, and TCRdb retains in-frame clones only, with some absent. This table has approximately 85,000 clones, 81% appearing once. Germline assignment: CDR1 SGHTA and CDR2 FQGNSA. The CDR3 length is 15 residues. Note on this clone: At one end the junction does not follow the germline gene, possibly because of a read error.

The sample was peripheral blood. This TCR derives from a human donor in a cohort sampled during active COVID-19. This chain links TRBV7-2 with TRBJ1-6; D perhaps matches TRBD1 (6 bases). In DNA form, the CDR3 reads TGTGCCAGCACCTTACAGGGCTCCTATAATTCACCCCTCCACTTT. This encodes CASTLQGSYNSPLHF.